Given below is one T cell receptor beta chain in context. Its antigen remains unidentified. Timing groups of about 4 and about 12 weeks for second doses were pooled. The record originates from a study of T cell responses to AZD1222 COVID-19 vaccine. Study-wide results and limits: Donors in the cohort were predominantly white British and more often female, and clonal diversity was possibly underestimated.

Repertoires were generated with immunoSEQ multiplex PCR, while TCRdb's copy carries only in-frame clones and drops some. The table has more than 70,000 clones, under 95% seen once; the top ten hold about 30%. V dropped 2 bases and J dropped 4 bases, with 10 bases sitting between them. Germline CDR1 is GTSNPN and CDR2 is SVGIG (reference sequence). The length of the CDR3 is 13 residues. The specimen comprised peripheral blood, sampled 28 days after the second AZD1222 dose. This clonotype was obtained from an adult who received the AZD1222 COVID-19 vaccine. The rearrangement links TRBV30 to TRBJ2-3; D not resolved. The CDR3 nucleotides are TGTGCCTGGAGTCAAATTGCATCAGATACGCAGTATTTT. Protein sequence: CAWSQIASDTQYF.